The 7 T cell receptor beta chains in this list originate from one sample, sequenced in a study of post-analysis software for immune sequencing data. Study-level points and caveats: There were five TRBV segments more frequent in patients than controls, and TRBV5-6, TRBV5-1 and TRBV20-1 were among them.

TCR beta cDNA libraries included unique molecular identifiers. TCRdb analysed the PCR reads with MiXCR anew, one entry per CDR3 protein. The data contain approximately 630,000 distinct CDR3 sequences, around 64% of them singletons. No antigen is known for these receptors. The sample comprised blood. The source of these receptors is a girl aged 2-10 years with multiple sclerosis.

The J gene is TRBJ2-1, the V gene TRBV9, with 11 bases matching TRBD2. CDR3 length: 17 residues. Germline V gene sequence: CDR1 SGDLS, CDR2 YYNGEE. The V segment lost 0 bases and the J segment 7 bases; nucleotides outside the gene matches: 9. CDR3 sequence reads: CASSVDEYSGRANEQFF. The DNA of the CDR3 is TGTGCCAGCAGCGTAGACGAGTATAGCGGGAGGGCGAATGAGCAGTTCTTC.

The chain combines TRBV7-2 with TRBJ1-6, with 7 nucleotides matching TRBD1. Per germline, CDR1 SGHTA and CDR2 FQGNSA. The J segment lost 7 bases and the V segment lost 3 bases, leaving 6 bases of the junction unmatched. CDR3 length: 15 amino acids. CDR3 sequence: CASSLGQLGNSPLHF. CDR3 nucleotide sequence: TGTGCCAGCAGCTTGGGACAGCTGGGGAATTCACCCCTCCACTTT.

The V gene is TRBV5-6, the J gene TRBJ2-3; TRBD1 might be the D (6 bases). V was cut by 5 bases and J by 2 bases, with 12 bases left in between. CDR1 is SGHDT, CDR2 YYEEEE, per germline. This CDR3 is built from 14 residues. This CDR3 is CASSGGGFTDTQYF. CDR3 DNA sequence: TGTGCCAGCAGTGGGGGCGGCTTCACAGATACGCAGTATTTT.

The CDR3 protein is CATKAETQYF. The CDR3 coding sequence is TGTGCTACTAAGGCAGAGACCCAGTACTTC. V usage is TRBV6-6 and J usage is TRBJ2-5; D ambiguous. The V gene's germline CDR1 is MNHNY and CDR2 SVGAGI (reference sequence). CDR3 size: 10 residues.

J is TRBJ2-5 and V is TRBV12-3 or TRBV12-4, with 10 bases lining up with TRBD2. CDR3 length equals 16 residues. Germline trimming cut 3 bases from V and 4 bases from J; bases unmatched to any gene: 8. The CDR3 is CASSFIASGRGETQYF. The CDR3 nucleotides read TGTGCCAGCAGTTTCATTGCAAGCGGGAGGGGAGAGACCCAGTACTTC.

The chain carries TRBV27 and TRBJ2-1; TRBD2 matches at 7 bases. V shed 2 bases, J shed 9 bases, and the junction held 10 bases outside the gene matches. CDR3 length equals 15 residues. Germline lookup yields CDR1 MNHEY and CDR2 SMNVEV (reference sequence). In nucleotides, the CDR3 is TGTGCCAGCAGTTTACTTGCGGGGGATAGGGGTGAGCAGTTCTTC. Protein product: CASSLLAGDRGEQFF.

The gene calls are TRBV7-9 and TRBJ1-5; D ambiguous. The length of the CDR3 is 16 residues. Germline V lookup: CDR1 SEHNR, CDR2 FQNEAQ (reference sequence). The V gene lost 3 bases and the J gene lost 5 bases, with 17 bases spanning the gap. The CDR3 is CASSFSGGIDDQPQHF. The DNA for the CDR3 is TGTGCCAGCAGCTTCAGCGGAGGGATCGACGATCAGCCCCAGCATTTT.